This entry describes one TCR beta chain. This sample is drawn from a study of blood T cell repertoires in COVID-19. Assay used: immunoSEQ multiplex PCR; TCRdb lists only in-frame clones, some missing. This sample has about 260,000 clones, with about nine tenths found just once. Losses at the gene ends were 7 bases for V and 5 bases for J; bases not matched to a gene: 9. Germline loops: CDR1 LNHDA, CDR2 SQIVND (reference sequence). This CDR3 is 15 amino acids long. The sample comprised peripheral blood. The clonotype originates from a woman in her 40s who had recovered from COVID-19. J is TRBJ2-2 and V is TRBV19; 8 bases line up with TRBD1. Here the CDR3 reads CASKTGTGKTGELFF. Here the CDR3 DNA reads TGTGCCAGTAAGACCGGGACAGGCAAAACCGGGGAGCTGTTTTTT.